This T cell receptor beta chain derives from a study of shared clonotypes between healthy human individuals. Repertoires were generated with immunoSEQ multiplex PCR, while TCRdb's copy carries only in-frame clones and drops some. The sample includes about 1,500,000 clones, more than 95% of them seen just once. The V gene's germline CDR1 is SGHKS and CDR2 YYEKEE (reference sequence). V dropped 4 bases and J dropped 3; count of bases not matched to a gene: 10. The CDR3 totals 15 residues. The gene calls are TRBV5-5 and TRBJ2-7; 7 bases agree with TRBD1. The TCR comes from a man aged 25-45 years in good health. The sequenced sample consisted of naive CD4+ T cells sorted from blood. Documented subset: CD45RA+ positively selected. CDR3 region: CASSAIDRESYEQYF. CDR3 DNA: TGTGCCAGCAGCGCTATAGACAGGGAGAGCTACGAGCAGTACTTC.